The rows below give T cell receptor beta chains drawn from one sample of a study of CD8 T cells in ankylosing spondylitis. TCRdb reprocessed the 5' RACE reads with MiXCR, giving one entry per CDR3 protein. The sample has 250,000 to 350,000 distinct CDR3 sequences, around 20% seen once. The specimen sequenced was blood, either unsorted or a sorted T cell fraction (not recorded which). Receptors were obtained from a female donor with ankylosing spondylitis or in good health (not recorded which). The CDR3 runs from the conserved cysteine through the conserved F or W. Each record gives: CDR3 protein, CDR3 DNA, D gene, clone size, J gene, V gene. The D gene is left open where the match is weak. Expanded clones are given a class, and other clones once, few, many or no size at all.

CSVEDRAPGFF TGCAGCGTTGAAGATAGGGCTCCGGGGTTCTTC . many TRBJ2-1 TRBV29-1
CASSQDRATGELFF TGCGCCAGCAGCCAAGATCGGGCTACCGGGGAGCTGTTTTTT . once TRBJ2-2 TRBV4-3
CATSDADSLYNEQFF TGTGCCACCAGTGACGCGGACAGCCTCTACAATGAGCAGTTCTTC . many TRBJ2-1 TRBV24-1
CSARDRGRTEAFF TGCAGTGCTAGAGATCGGGGTAGAACTGAAGCTTTCTTT . few TRBJ1-1 TRBV20-1
CASSTPGQGPQYF TGTGCCAGCAGTACCCCCGGACAGGGGCCACAGTACTTC TRBD1 . TRBJ2-7 TRBV25-1
CSARGTSGLTYEQYF TGCAGTGCTAGGGGGACTAGCGGGCTAACCTACGAGCAGTACTTC TRBD2 . TRBJ2-7 TRBV20-1
CASSQDCPGREQYF TGCGCCAGCAGCCAAGATTGTCCAGGGCGCGAGCAGTACTTC . . TRBJ2-7 TRBV4-3
CSAPALEGGLPYNEQFF TGCAGTGCCCCCGCCCTAGAAGGAGGGCTTCCCTACAATGAGCAGTTCTTC . few TRBJ2-1 TRBV20-1
CSVRDPFVSGANVLTF TGCAGCGTAAGGGATCCCTTCGTCTCTGGGGCCAACGTCCTGACTTTC . . TRBJ2-6 TRBV29-1
CSALDHGDTEAFF TGCAGCGCTCTAGACCACGGGGACACTGAAGCTTTCTTT . few TRBJ1-1 TRBV29-1
CASSPSQETQYF TGTGCCAGCTCACCAAGTCAAGAGACCCAGTACTTC . . TRBJ2-5 TRBV18
CSAGNEQFF TGCAGTGCGGGCAATGAGCAGTTCTTC . . TRBJ2-1 TRBV20-1
CSVDSGARGKAFF TGCAGCGTTGATTCGGGAGCCAGGGGTAAGGCTTTCTTT . few TRBJ1-1 TRBV29-1
CASSLAGGNDEQFF TGTGCCAGCAGTTTAGCGGGGGGGAACGATGAGCAGTTCTTC TRBD2 . TRBJ2-1 TRBV12-3/TRBV12-4
CASSPYRVQPQHF TGTGCCAGCAGTCCTTACAGGGTTCAGCCCCAGCATTTT . few TRBJ1-5 TRBV28
CASSRNTARAPEYTGELFF TGTGCCAGCAGCCGGAACACTGCGAGGGCCCCCGAATACACCGGGGAGCTGTTTTTT . few TRBJ2-2 TRBV4-2
CATSNKKTQYF TGTGCCACCAGTAATAAGAAGACCCAGTACTTC . . TRBJ2-5 TRBV15
CASQDGADNSPLHF TGTGCCAGCCAGGACGGGGCGGATAATTCACCCCTCCACTTT . few TRBJ1-6 TRBV6-1
CSAPGLAGEELFF TGCAGTGCACCCGGACTAGCGGGAGAAGAGCTGTTTTTT TRBD2 few TRBJ2-2 TRBV20-1
CASSMTGNTEAFF TGTGCCAGTAGTATGACAGGGAACACTGAAGCTTTCTTT . once TRBJ1-1 TRBV19
CASSLRANWEVNTEAFF TGTGCCAGCTCACTAAGGGCAAACTGGGAGGTGAACACTGAAGCTTTCTTT . . TRBJ1-1 TRBV18
CASSLAGQGPYNEQFF TGTGCCAGCAGCTTAGCGGGACAGGGGCCTTACAATGAGCAGTTCTTC TRBD1 few TRBJ2-1 TRBV7-3
CASSFGQENTEAFF TGTGCCAGCTCATTCGGACAGGAGAACACTGAAGCTTTCTTT TRBD1 few TRBJ1-1 TRBV18
CATTGDLSYEQYF TGTGCCACAACAGGGGACTTATCCTACGAGCAGTACTTC . few TRBJ2-7 TRBV24-1
CASSLQGGRQPQHF TGTGCCAGCAGCTTGCAGGGAGGAAGACAGCCCCAGCATTTT . few TRBJ1-5 TRBV5-6
CASSDVLYTF TGTGCCAGCAGTGATGTCCTCTACACCTTC . few TRBJ1-2 TRBV2
CASSFIGYGYTF TGTGCCAGCAGTTTTATAGGGTATGGCTACACCTTC . . TRBJ1-2 TRBV12-3/TRBV12-4
CSAFVTGGKAYNEQFF TGCAGTGCTTTTGTAACCGGGGGAAAAGCCTACAATGAGCAGTTCTTC . few TRBJ2-1 TRBV20-1
CASTPGQGNQPQHF TGTGCCAGCACCCCGGGACAGGGAAATCAGCCCCAGCATTTT TRBD1 many TRBJ1-5 TRBV12-3/TRBV12-4
CASSLGRGALGETQYF TGTGCCAGCAGCCTCGGACGGGGTGCCCTGGGGGAGACCCAGTACTTC . few TRBJ2-5 TRBV5-5
CASSQRGNNEQFF TGTGCCAGCAGCCAACGGGGGAACAATGAGCAGTTCTTC . . TRBJ2-1 TRBV3-1
CASSFAGDTQYF TGTGCCAGCAGCTTCGCGGGAGATACGCAGTATTTT . . TRBJ2-3 TRBV11-3
CASSFGVLRDTQYF TGTGCCAGCAGCTTTGGGGTCCTTAGGGATACGCAGTATTTT . . TRBJ2-3 TRBV5-6
CSVLRGLAVNNEQFF TGCAGCGTTCTAAGGGGACTAGCGGTTAACAATGAGCAGTTCTTC TRBD2 many TRBJ2-1 TRBV29-1
CATLRGYTDTQYF TGTGCCACTCTCCGGGGGTACACAGATACGCAGTATTTT . many TRBJ2-3 TRBV15
CASRVAGTQYF TGTGCCAGCAGGGTCGCTGGTACGCAGTATTTT . many TRBJ2-3 TRBV12-3/TRBV12-4
CSARDAGGLGTEAFF TGCAGTGCTAGAGATGCCGGGGGGCTAGGTACTGAAGCTTTCTTT . . TRBJ1-1 TRBV20-1
CASSRGGTEAFF TGTGCCAGCAGTCGCGGAGGCACTGAAGCTTTCTTT . many TRBJ1-1 TRBV11-3
CASNPRTSKDTQYF TGTGCCAGCAACCCCCGGACTAGTAAAGATACGCAGTATTTT TRBD2 . TRBJ2-3 TRBV6-1
CASSPGQGLAFF TGTGCCAGCTCACCCGGACAGGGACTAGCTTTCTTT TRBD1 . TRBJ1-1 TRBV18
CSVSRGGAYEQYF TGCAGCGTTAGCAGGGGGGGGGCCTACGAGCAGTACTTC . many TRBJ2-7 TRBV29-1
CSVDPGYTDTQYF TGCAGCGTTGACCCAGGATACACAGATACGCAGTATTTT . . TRBJ2-3 TRBV29-1
CASRLQEAGSTGELFF TGCGCCAGCAGACTACAGGAGGCAGGGAGCACCGGGGAGCTGTTTTTT . . TRBJ2-2 TRBV5-1
CASSATMVTEAFF TGTGCCAGCAGTGCCACTATGGTGACTGAAGCTTTCTTT . . TRBJ1-1 TRBV12-3/TRBV12-4
CASSQSGYEQYF TGTGCCAGCAGTCAATCAGGGTACGAGCAGTACTTC . many TRBJ2-7 TRBV6-6
CASSSGTGLYEQYF TGTGCCAGCAGTTCCGGCACAGGGCTTTACGAGCAGTACTTC . . TRBJ2-7 TRBV5-5
CASSAGQINQPQHF TGTGCCAGCAGTGCCGGACAGATCAATCAGCCCCAGCATTTT . . TRBJ1-5 TRBV6-1
CASSWTGTSGRGRYNEQFF TGTGCCAGCAGCTGGACCGGGACTAGCGGGAGGGGACGCTACAATGAGCAGTTCTTC TRBD2 . TRBJ2-1 TRBV5-4
CASSPGQPGEQYF TGTGCCAGCTCACCGGGACAGCCGGGCGAGCAGTACTTC TRBD1 few TRBJ2-7 TRBV18
CSARDVGLVAQFF TGCAGTGCTAGAGATGTAGGGCTAGTTGCGCAGTTCTTC . . TRBJ2-1 TRBV20-1
CASSLGQGFETEAFF TGTGCCAGCAGCTTGGGACAGGGGTTTGAGACTGAAGCTTTCTTT TRBD1 many TRBJ1-1 TRBV7-2
CASSFAGQGNTEAFF TGCGCCAGCAGCTTCGCTGGACAGGGGAACACTGAAGCTTTCTTT TRBD1 few TRBJ1-1 TRBV5-1
CSAYQGAYNSPLHF TGCAGTGCTTACCAGGGCGCCTATAATTCACCCCTCCACTTT . . TRBJ1-6 TRBV20-1
CSVEGSAGSTDTQYF TGCAGCGTTGAGGGGAGCGCGGGGAGCACAGATACGCAGTATTTT . many TRBJ2-3 TRBV29-1
CASGLNQPQHF TGTGCCAGCGGATTGAATCAGCCCCAGCATTTT . . TRBJ1-5 TRBV28
CASSLARGGYEQYF TGTGCCAGCAGCTTAGCGCGGGGTGGGTACGAGCAGTACTTC . few TRBJ2-7 TRBV7-8
CASSPRGQAKSYEQYF TGTGCCAGTAGTCCTAGGGGACAGGCAAAATCCTACGAGCAGTACTTC TRBD1 . TRBJ2-7 TRBV19
CSVRGRVLDEQFF TGCAGCGTCCGGGGTAGGGTCCTGGATGAGCAGTTCTTC . many TRBJ2-1 TRBV29-1
CASSQDWTPLHF TGTGCCAGCAGCCAAGATTGGACACCCCTCCACTTT . . TRBJ1-6 TRBV3-1